A single sample gave rise to the 10 T cell receptor beta chains below, sequenced in a study of cytomegalovirus exposure and HLA in healthy donors. The PCR employed 60 Vbeta primers together with 13 Jbeta primers. TCRdb keeps only in-frame clones here, not all; method: immunoSEQ multiplex PCR. The data contain under 200,000 clones, 75% of them seen just once; the ten biggest clones take up more than 4%. Sequencing was performed on PBMCs. The receptors derive from a male donor in good health and CMV-seronegative.

The CDR3 nucleotides are TGTGCCAGCAGATCTAGGGGTTCCTACGAGCAGTACTTC. Protein sequence: CASRSRGSYEQYF. This sequence joins TRBV7-8 and TRBJ2-7, with D maybe TRBD1 (5 bases). Germline-derived CDR1 and CDR2 are SGHVS and FQNEAQ. This CDR3 is built from 13 residues. V was cut by 6 bases and J by 1 base, with 10 bases left in between.

The rearrangement uses TRBV5-1 and TRBJ2-1, with 10 bases matching TRBD2. Trimming took 4 bases from V and 6 from J; bases not matched to a gene: 7. Germline CDR1 and CDR2: SGHRS and YFSETQ. The CDR3 is 15 residues long. The CDR3 here is CASSQASGGPNEQFF. The CDR3 DNA follows: TGCGCCAGCAGCCAAGCTAGCGGGGGCCCCAATGAGCAGTTCTTC.

The rearrangement links TRBV19 to TRBJ1-4; D gene ambiguous. The CDR3 sequence is 12 residues long. V lost 3 bases and J lost 8, with 7 bases in between. Looked up from germline, CDR1 is LNHDA and CDR2 is SQIVND (reference sequence). The CDR3 DNA follows: TGTGCCAGTAGTATGAGGAGCGAAAAACTGTTTTTT. Translating it yields CASSMRSEKLFF.

The chain's CDR3 is CASSLENEQFF. The CDR3 DNA reads TGTGCCAGCAGCCTCGAGAATGAGCAGTTCTTC. The rearrangement joins TRBV11-3 to TRBJ2-1, with unresolved D. CDR1 and CDR2 (germline): SGHNT, YENEEA. Trimming stripped 5 bases from V and 7 bases from J, with 6 bases between. This CDR3 spans 11 amino acids.

The chain carries TRBV6-1 and TRBJ1-2; 11 positions agree with TRBD1. The junction had 10 bases not matched to a gene; V was cut back by 6 bases and J by 7 bases. The CDR3 is 15 amino acids. Germline V gives CDR1 MNHNS, CDR2 SASEGT. CDR3 bases: TGTGCCAGCAGGGTCTGGACAGGGGGCGGATCTGGCTACACCTTC. Protein product: CASRVWTGGGSGYTF.

V and J are TRBV6-6 and TRBJ2-1; the match to TRBD2 covers 7 bases. The length of the CDR3 is 16 residues. Germline V gene lookup returns CDR1 MNHNY and CDR2 SVGAGI (reference sequence). Trimming at V came to 8 bases and at J to 3 bases, leaving 13 bases not matched to a gene. The CDR3 reads CASRLGIGGGYNEQFF. The CDR3 DNA sequence: TGTGCCAGCCGACTTGGAATCGGCGGGGGCTACAATGAGCAGTTCTTC.

V gene TRBV6-1 combines with J gene TRBJ1-2, with D possibly being TRBD1 (5 bases). Per germline, CDR1 MNHNS and CDR2 SASEGT. V lost 6 bases, J lost 5 bases, and 16 bases lay in between. This CDR3 is 14 amino acids long. In DNA form, the CDR3 reads TGTGCCAGCAGCCTATTTCGGGGGACTTATGGCTACACCTTC. This gives the protein CASSLFRGTYGYTF.

This chain uses TRBV7-3 with TRBJ2-3; D possibly corresponds to TRBD2 (6 bases). The CDR3 consists of 16 residues. From germline, CDR1 is SGHTA and CDR2 FQGTGA. The V gene lost 0 bases and the J gene lost 1 base, with 11 bases spanning the gap. The CDR3 spells CASSLTGGPRTDTQYF. CDR3 nucleotide sequence: TGTGCCAGCAGCTTAACGGGGGGACCTCGCACAGATACGCAGTATTTT.

The V gene is TRBV6-1, the J gene TRBJ2-1; a possible D gene is TRBD2 (7 bases). The CDR3 is made up of 15 amino acids. Germline V gene data show CDR1 as MNHNS and CDR2 as SASEGT. The V gene lost 6 bases and the J gene lost 4 bases, with 16 bases spanning the gap. CDR3 sequence (DNA): TGTGCCAGCAGAATGGGGGGGCTAGATTACAATGAGCAGTTCTTC. Its protein is CASRMGGLDYNEQFF.

CDR3 coding DNA: TGTGCCAGCAGTTCCCATGGTCGAGGTCAGCCCCAGCATTTT. This codes for CASSSHGRGQPQHF. The J gene is TRBJ1-5, the V gene TRBV27; D ambiguous. This CDR3 contains 14 residues. The V end lost 4 bases, the J end lost 6 bases, and 13 bases lay between the germline ends. CDR1 is MNHEY and CDR2 is SMNVEV in the germline V gene (reference sequence).